The 30 T cell receptor beta chains reported below all come from one sample, sequenced in a study of T cells in localized non-small cell lung cancer. Assay used: immunoSEQ multiplex PCR; TCRdb lists only in-frame clones, some missing. Counted here are about 32,000 clones, approximately 88% occurring once; the ten biggest clones make up around 4.2%. The sample was peripheral blood mononuclear cells, taken before any cancer treatment. Receptor source: a woman aged 35 to 75 with stage III lung adenocarcinoma.

Concerning this clone: One end of the junction varies from germline; a read error may be responsible. CDR3 sequence reads: CASRGGLGLNF. In DNA form, the CDR3 reads TGTGCCAGCAGGGGCGGACTAGGCCTGAACTTC. The V call is TRBV11-2, the J call TRBJ2-7, with TRBD2 matching 7 bases. Germline lookup yields CDR1 SGHAT and CDR2 FQNNGV. This CDR3 contains 11 residues.

This chain links TRBV7-6 with TRBJ2-1, with TRBD2 matching over 7 bases. V lost 6 bases to trimming and J lost 0 bases; unmatched junction nucleotides: 8. The V gene's germline CDR1 is SGHVS and CDR2 FNYEAQ. The CDR3 sequence is 16 residues long. CDR3 region: CASSSGTISSYNEQFF. CDR3 DNA sequence: TGTGCCAGCAGTTCCGGGACTATTAGCTCCTACAATGAGCAGTTCTTC.

The gene calls are TRBV27 and TRBJ2-3, with TRBD2 identical over 10 bases. In germline, CDR1 is MNHEY, CDR2 SMNVEV (reference sequence). Trimming at V came to 5 bases and at J to 1 base, leaving 9 bases not matched to a gene. CDR3 length: 17 amino acids. The CDR3 loop is CASSLHFGTSGTDTQYF. The CDR3 coding sequence is TGTGCCAGCAGTCTACACTTCGGGACTAGCGGCACAGATACGCAGTATTTT.

V and J are TRBV27 and TRBJ1-1; D might be TRBD1 (5 bases). CDR1 and CDR2 (germline): MNHEY, SMNVEV (reference sequence). The ends were cut back, 6 bases at V and 4 bases at J, with 15 bases in the middle. This CDR3 contains 14 residues. CDR3 sequence reads: CASSLGRGSTEAFF. The CDR3 region has the DNA TGTGCCAGCAGCTTAGGAAGGGGTAGCACTGAAGCTTTCTTT.

The chain recombines TRBV7-9 with TRBJ2-3; 9 bases are shared with TRBD2. V shed 2 bases, J shed 4 bases, and the junction held 4 bases outside the gene matches. Germline V lookup: CDR1 SEHNR, CDR2 FQNEAQ (reference sequence). The CDR3 runs 15 residues. The CDR3 sequence is CASSLLAGGADTQYF. The CDR3 coding sequence is TGTGCCAGCAGCTTACTTGCGGGGGGGGCAGATACGCAGTATTTT.

The chain links TRBV7-2 to TRBJ2-7; 8 bases are a match to TRBD1. The CDR3 extends over 15 amino acids. Trimming took 5 bases from V and 4 from J; bases not matched to a gene: 10. The germline gives CDR1 SGHTA, CDR2 FQGNSA. CDR3 coding DNA: TGTGCCAGCAGCATATCCGGACAGGGAAGGTACGAGCAGTACTTC. Translation gives CASSISGQGRYEQYF.

This chain links TRBV7-3 with TRBJ2-2; 9 bases line up with TRBD2. Looked up from germline, CDR1 is SGHTA and CDR2 is FQGTGA. V lost 5 bases, J lost 4 bases, and 8 bases stayed unmatched. This CDR3 has 16 amino acids. CDR3 DNA sequence: TGTGCCAGCAGCGCCATAGCGGGGGCGGGCACCGGGGAGCTGTTTTTT. Translating gives CASSAIAGAGTGELFF.

The rearrangement joins TRBV5-4 to TRBJ1-1, with 7 positions matching TRBD1. Germline CDR1 SGHNT, CDR2 YYREEE (reference sequence). The CDR3 runs 15 residues. V lost 4 bases and J lost 1; bases outside the gene matches: 7. CDR3 amino acids: CASSPRQGKNTEAFF. CDR3 sequence (DNA): TGTGCCAGCAGCCCCCGACAGGGAAAGAACACTGAAGCTTTCTTT.

The chain recombines TRBV6-6 with TRBJ2-7; perhaps TRBD1 as D (5 bases). V was clipped by 4 bases and J by 6 bases, with 16 bases between them. This CDR3 comprises 14 residues. Germline V CDR1 and CDR2: MNHNY, SVGAGI (reference sequence). CDR3 amino acids: CASSSRVWMTEQYF. CDR3 nucleotide sequence: TGTGCCAGCAGTTCCAGGGTGTGGATGACCGAGCAGTACTTC.

The chain couples TRBV11-1 to TRBJ1-1; D is unclear. Per the germline V gene, CDR1 is SGHAT and CDR2 is FQDESV (reference sequence). The CDR3 spans 15 residues. V lost 0 bases, J lost 4 bases, and 12 bases lay in between. The CDR3 is CASSLATIPGTEAFF. The CDR3, as DNA: TGTGCCAGCAGCTTAGCGACCATACCCGGCACTGAAGCTTTCTTT.

The chain links TRBV5-3 to TRBJ1-3; D is uncertain. TRBV5-3 is identified as an open reading frame with a role that is uncertain. This CDR3 is built from 15 residues. Trimming removed 0 bases at V and 0 bases at J, with 7 bases between. The CDR3 here is CARSLVRGSGNTIYF. The CDR3 DNA sequence: TGTGCCAGAAGCTTGGTACGGGGCTCTGGAAACACCATATATTTT.

The chain uses TRBV9 and TRBJ2-1; 8 positions agree with TRBD2. Germline V gives CDR1 SGDLS, CDR2 YYNGEE. With 0 bases clipped from V and 6 bases from J, the junction kept 17 bases outside the gene matches. CDR3 length: 19 amino acids. The DNA for the CDR3 is TGTGCCAGCAGCGTAGCGGGTGGGATAGTAGCGGGAAGGGGCAATGAGCAGTTCTTC. This translates into CASSVAGGIVAGRGNEQFF. Full variable domain (missing parts from reference TRBV9 and TRBJ2-1): DSGVTQTPKHLITATGQRVTLRCSPRSGDLSVYWYQQSLDQGLQFLIQYYNGEERAKGNILERFSAQQFPDLHSELNLSSLELGDSALYFCASSVAGGIVAGRGNEQFFGPGTRLTVL.

This chain links TRBV6-1 with TRBJ2-2; 10 nucleotides align to TRBD2. Losses at the gene ends were 8 bases for V and 4 bases for J; bases not matched to a gene: 4. The CDR3 consists of 14 residues. The germline CDR1 and CDR2 sequences are MNHNS and SASEGT. The CDR3 protein is CASPGLATTGELFF. The CDR3 DNA reads TGTGCCAGCCCGGGACTAGCGACCACCGGGGAGCTGTTTTTT.

This chain uses TRBV2 with TRBJ2-7, with D unclear. V lost 4 bases, J lost 4 bases, and 8 bases lay in between. This CDR3 has 12 residues. Germline V gene sequence: CDR1 SNHLY, CDR2 FYNNEI. CDR3 sequence reads: CASSGSRYEQYF. Here the CDR3 DNA reads TGTGCCAGCAGTGGATCGAGATACGAGCAGTACTTC.

The V gene is TRBV7-2, the J gene TRBJ1-3, with 8 bases fitting TRBD1. The CDR3 sequence is 14 residues long. Trimming removed 5 bases from V and 2 bases from J; junction bases left unmatched: 2. Germline-derived CDR1 and CDR2 are SGHTA and FQGNSA. The CDR3 loop is CASSKTGAGNTIYF. CDR3 sequence (DNA): TGTGCCAGCAGCAAGACAGGGGCTGGAAACACCATATATTTT.

This clone was observed once. The chain is built from TRBV27 and TRBJ1-3, with D possibly TRBD1 on 6 matching bases. Germline V CDR1 and CDR2: MNHEY, SMNVEV (reference sequence). This CDR3 is 14 amino acids long. V gave up 6 bases and J gave up 2 bases, with 11 bases separating them. CDR3 loop: CASRAGEAGNTIYF. The CDR3 bases are TGTGCCAGCAGGGCAGGGGAGGCTGGAAACACCATATATTTT.

This clone has just one count. The V call is TRBV28, the J call TRBJ2-2; 12 bases agree with TRBD2. Germline V gene data show CDR1 as MDHEN and CDR2 as SYDVKM. The CDR3 covers 16 residues. V was clipped by 6 bases and J by 5 bases; unmatched bases: 7. The chain's CDR3 is CASRPSGRAGTGELFF. The DNA for the CDR3 is TGTGCCAGCAGACCTAGCGGGAGGGCCGGGACCGGGGAGCTGTTTTTT. The full variable domain, rest sourced from reference TRBV28 and TRBJ2-2, is DVKVTQSSRYLVKRTGEKVFLECVQDMDHENMFWYRQDPGLGLRLIYFSYDVKMKEKGDIPEGYSVSREKKERFSLILESASTNQTSMYLCASRPSGRAGTGELFFGEGSRLTVL.

J is TRBJ2-7 and V is TRBV29-1; D call uncertain. Germline V gene sequence: CDR1 SQVTM, CDR2 ANQGSEA. V lost 5 bases and J 2 bases, leaving 10 bases between the germline ends. CDR3 length equals 12 residues. Here the CDR3 reads CSVIKGPYEQYF. The CDR3 DNA is TGCAGCGTTATTAAGGGCCCCTACGAGCAGTACTTC.

The genes are TRBV5-1 and TRBJ2-5; D is unresolved. Germline V CDR1 and CDR2: SGHRS, YFSETQ. Trimming removed 3 bases from V and 3 bases from J, with 18 bases in between. This CDR3 has 16 residues. The CDR3 protein is CASSSTLRRVEETQYF. In nucleotides, the CDR3 is TGCGCCAGCAGCTCCACTCTGAGAAGAGTAGAAGAGACCCAGTACTTC. Full variable domain (rest looked up from reference TRBV5-1 and TRBJ2-5): KAGVTQTPRYLIKTRGQQVTLSCSPISGHRSVSWYQQTPGQGLQFLFEYFSETQRNKGNFPGRFSGRQFSNSRSEMNVSTLELGDSALYLCASSSTLRRVEETQYFGPGTRLLVL.

The chain joins TRBV15 to TRBJ2-3, with D possibly matching TRBD1 (6 bases). The V gene's germline CDR1 is LNHNV and CDR2 YYDKDF (reference sequence). CDR3 length equals 15 residues. Trimming cost V 0 bases and J 3 bases, with 10 bases left between them. This CDR3 is CATSREGAETDTQYF. CDR3 sequence (DNA): TGTGCCACCAGCAGAGAGGGGGCAGAAACAGATACGCAGTATTTT.

The chain links TRBV19 to TRBJ1-5; 7 nucleotides line up with TRBD1. In germline, CDR1 is LNHDA, CDR2 SQIVND (reference sequence). The junction had 5 bases not matched to a gene; V was cut back by 1 base and J by 5 bases. The CDR3 consists of 15 residues. The CDR3 protein is CASSIGEGAHQPQHF. DNA of the CDR3: TGTGCCAGTAGTATAGGGGAGGGGGCTCATCAGCCCCAGCATTTT.

The rearrangement uses TRBV11-2 and TRBJ1-4; D is unresolved. Trimming pared 4 bases from V and 12 bases from J, leaving 12 bases between. Looked up from germline, CDR1 is SGHAT and CDR2 is FQNNGV. CDR3 length: 12 residues. In DNA form, the CDR3 reads TGTGCCAGCAGCTATGGACGGAGGGAACTGTTTTTT. Translating it yields CASSYGRRELFF.

The genes are TRBV5-4 and TRBJ2-7; D not resolved. Trimming took off 0 bases at V and 3 bases at J, with 16 bases between the two ends. Germline lookup yields CDR1 SGHNT and CDR2 YYREEE (reference sequence). This CDR3 has 16 amino acids. This CDR3 reads CASSLAGGVGVYEQYF. In DNA, the CDR3 is TGTGCCAGCAGCTTGGCGGGCGGAGTCGGAGTCTACGAGCAGTACTTC.

V usage is TRBV5-1 and J usage is TRBJ2-7; D ambiguous. CDR3 length equals 12 residues. V was clipped by 4 bases and J by 6 bases, with 11 bases between them. Germline V lookup: CDR1 SGHRS, CDR2 YFSETQ. The CDR3 nucleotides read TGCGCCAGCAGCCCCCCAGGCTCCGAGCAGTACTTC. Translating gives CASSPPGSEQYF.

This chain uses TRBV15 with TRBJ2-6, with D tentatively TRBD2 (5 bases). The germline V and J ends were trimmed by 1 base and 2 bases, with 9 bases remaining between them. CDR3 length: 16 residues. CDR1 is LNHNV, CDR2 YYDKDF, per germline (reference sequence). The CDR3: CATSRGGLPGANVLTF. Here the CDR3 DNA reads TGTGCCACCAGCAGAGGAGGGCTACCTGGGGCCAACGTCCTGACTTTC.

The rearrangement uses TRBV9 and TRBJ1-1; unclear D gene. Germline CDR1 and CDR2: SGDLS and YYNGEE. Trimming left V 3 bases short and J 0 bases short, with 3 bases between. The CDR3 has 12 residues. CDR3 loop: CASSDMNTEAFF. CDR3 nucleotides: TGTGCCAGCAGCGATATGAACACTGAAGCTTTCTTT.

The chain is built from TRBV4-2 and TRBJ2-1; D ambiguous. Trimming shortened V by 0 bases and J by 0 bases, and 12 bases separated the two germline ends. The CDR3 has 17 amino acids. Germline values: CDR1 LGHNA, CDR2 YNFKEQ. The CDR3 bases are TGTGCCAGCAGCCAAGACAAGGGATCAGGCTCCTACAATGAGCAGTTCTTC. It encodes CASSQDKGSGSYNEQFF.

This chain joins TRBV7-9 and TRBJ1-1; D is perhaps TRBD1 (5 bases). The CDR3 length is 15 residues. In germline, CDR1 is SEHNR, CDR2 FQNEAQ (reference sequence). V was clipped by 2 bases and J by 1 base, with 11 bases between them. DNA for the CDR3: TGTGCCAGCAGCTTAAATCAGGGCGCGAACACTGAAGCTTTCTTT. This sequence encodes CASSLNQGANTEAFF.

This clone is termed medium-sized. This sequence joins TRBV9 and TRBJ1-4; no reliable D call. The CDR3 is made up of 16 amino acids. The ends were cut back, 0 bases at V and 3 bases at J, with 12 bases in the middle. The germline CDR1 and CDR2 sequences are SGDLS and YYNGEE. CDR3 residues: CASSVGERASNEKLFF. CDR3 nucleotide sequence: TGTGCCAGCAGCGTAGGAGAAAGAGCGTCTAATGAAAAACTGTTTTTT.

This clone was counted only a few times. This chain connects TRBV5-3 to TRBJ1-6; D perhaps matches TRBD1 (5 bases). TRBV5-3 is an ORF; its function is uncertain. V was shortened by 4 bases and J by 14 bases, with 13 bases between the two germline ends. This CDR3 is 12 amino acids long. For the CDR3, the DNA is TGTGCCAGAAGCGCTCCCCTGGGGGCCCTCCACTTT. This sequence encodes CARSAPLGALHF.